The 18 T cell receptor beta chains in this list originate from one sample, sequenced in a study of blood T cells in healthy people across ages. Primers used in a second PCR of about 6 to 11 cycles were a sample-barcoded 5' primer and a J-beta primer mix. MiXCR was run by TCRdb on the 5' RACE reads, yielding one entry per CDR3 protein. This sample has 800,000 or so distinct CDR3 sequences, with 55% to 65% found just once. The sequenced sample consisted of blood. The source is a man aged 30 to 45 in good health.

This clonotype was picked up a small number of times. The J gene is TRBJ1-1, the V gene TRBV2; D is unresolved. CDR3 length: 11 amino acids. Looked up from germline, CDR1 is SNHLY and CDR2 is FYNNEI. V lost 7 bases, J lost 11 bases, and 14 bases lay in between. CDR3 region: CASTEDKRAFF. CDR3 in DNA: TGTGCCAGCACAGAAGACAAACGGGCTTTCTTT.

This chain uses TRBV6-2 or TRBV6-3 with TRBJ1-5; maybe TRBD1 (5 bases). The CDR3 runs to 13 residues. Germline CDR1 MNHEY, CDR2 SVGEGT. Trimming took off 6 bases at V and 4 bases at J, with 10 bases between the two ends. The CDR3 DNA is TGTGCCAGCAGGCTAGCAGGGAATCAGCCCCAGCATTTT. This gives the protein CASRLAGNQPQHF.

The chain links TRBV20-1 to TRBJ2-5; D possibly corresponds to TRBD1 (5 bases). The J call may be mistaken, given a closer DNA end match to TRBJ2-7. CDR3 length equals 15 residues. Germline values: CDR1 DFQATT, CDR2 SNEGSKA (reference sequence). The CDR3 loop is CSARDPQGATGEQYF. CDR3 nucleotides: TGCAGTGCTAGAGACCCCCAGGGCGCCACCGGCGAGCAGTACTTC.

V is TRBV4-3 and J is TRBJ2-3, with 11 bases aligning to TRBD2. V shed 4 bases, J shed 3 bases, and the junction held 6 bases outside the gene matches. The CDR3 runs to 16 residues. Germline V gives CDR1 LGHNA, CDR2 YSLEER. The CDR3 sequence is CASSREGLAETDTQYF. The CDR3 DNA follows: TGCGCCAGCAGCCGAGAGGGACTAGCGGAAACAGATACGCAGTATTTT.

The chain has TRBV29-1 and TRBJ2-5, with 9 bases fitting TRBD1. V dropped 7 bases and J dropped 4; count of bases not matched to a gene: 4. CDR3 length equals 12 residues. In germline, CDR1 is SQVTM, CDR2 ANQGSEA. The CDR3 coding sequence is TGCAGCGGGATACAGGGGGCAGAGACCCAGTACTTC. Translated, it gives CSGIQGAETQYF.

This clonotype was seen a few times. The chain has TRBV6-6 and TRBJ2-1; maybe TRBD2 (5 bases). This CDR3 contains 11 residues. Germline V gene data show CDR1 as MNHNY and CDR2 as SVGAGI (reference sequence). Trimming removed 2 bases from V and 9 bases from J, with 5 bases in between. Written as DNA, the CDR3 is TGTGCCAGCAGTTACGCGGGTGAGCAGTTCTTC. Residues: CASSYAGEQFF.

Here the CDR3 DNA reads TGCAGTGCTAGAGATGCAATTTACGGCTCCGACTACACCTTC. Residues: CSARDAIYGSDYTF. The chain carries TRBV20-1 and TRBJ1-2; D is uncertain. The CDR3 sequence is 14 residues long. Germline CDR1 DFQATT, CDR2 SNEGSKA (reference sequence). The ends were cut back, 0 bases at V and 10 bases at J, with 18 bases in the middle.

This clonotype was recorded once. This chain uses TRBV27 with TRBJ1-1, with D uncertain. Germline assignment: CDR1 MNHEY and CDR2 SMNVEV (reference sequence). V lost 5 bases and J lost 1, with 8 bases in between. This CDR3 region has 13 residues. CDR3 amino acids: CASSKHRNTEAFF. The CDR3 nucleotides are TGTGCCAGCAGTAAACACAGGAACACTGAAGCTTTCTTT.

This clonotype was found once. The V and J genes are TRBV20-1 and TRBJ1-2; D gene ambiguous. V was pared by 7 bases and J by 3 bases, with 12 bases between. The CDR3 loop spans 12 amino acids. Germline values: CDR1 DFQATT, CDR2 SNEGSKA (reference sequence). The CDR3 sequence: CSGLGYHYGYTF. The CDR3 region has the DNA TGCAGTGGCCTAGGGTACCACTATGGCTACACCTTC.

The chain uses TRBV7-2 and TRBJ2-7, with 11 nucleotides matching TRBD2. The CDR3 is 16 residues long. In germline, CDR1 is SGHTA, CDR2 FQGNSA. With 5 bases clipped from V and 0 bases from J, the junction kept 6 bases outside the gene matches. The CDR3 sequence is CASSLTSGASSYEQYF. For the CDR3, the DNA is TGTGCCAGCAGCCTGACTAGCGGGGCGTCCTCCTACGAGCAGTACTTC.

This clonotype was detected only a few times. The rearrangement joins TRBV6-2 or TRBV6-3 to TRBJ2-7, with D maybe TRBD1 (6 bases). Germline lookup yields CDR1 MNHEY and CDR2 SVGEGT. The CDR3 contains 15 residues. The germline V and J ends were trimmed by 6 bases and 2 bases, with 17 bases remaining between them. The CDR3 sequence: CASSYRDILTYEQYF. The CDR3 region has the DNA TGTGCCAGCAGCTACCGGGACATTTTAACCTACGAGCAGTACTTC.

The CDR3 DNA is TGTGCCAGTAGGGGACAGACTAACTATGGCTACACCTTC. Protein sequence: CASRGQTNYGYTF. V gene TRBV19 combines with J gene TRBJ1-2; 7 bases are a match to TRBD1. Germline lookup yields CDR1 LNHDA and CDR2 SQIVND (reference sequence). Losses at the gene ends were 6 bases for V and 0 bases for J; bases not matched to a gene: 1. The CDR3 contains 13 residues.

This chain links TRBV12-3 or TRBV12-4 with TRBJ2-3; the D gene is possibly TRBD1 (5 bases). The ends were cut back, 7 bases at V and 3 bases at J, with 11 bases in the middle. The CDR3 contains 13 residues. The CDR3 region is CASKGLDTDTQYF. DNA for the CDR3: TGTGCCAGCAAGGGGCTAGATACAGATACGCAGTATTTT.

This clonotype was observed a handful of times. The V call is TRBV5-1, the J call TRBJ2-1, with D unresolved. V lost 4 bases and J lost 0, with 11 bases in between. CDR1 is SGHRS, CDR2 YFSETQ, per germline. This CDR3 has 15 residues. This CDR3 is CASSPWSGSYNEQFF. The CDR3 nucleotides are TGCGCCAGCAGCCCTTGGTCCGGCTCCTACAATGAGCAGTTCTTC. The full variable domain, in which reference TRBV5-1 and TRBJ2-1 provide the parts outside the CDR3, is KAGVTQTPRYLIKTRGQQVTLSCSPISGHRSVSWYQQTPGQGLQFLFEYFSETQRNKGNFPGRFSGRQFSNSRSEMNVSTLELGDSALYLCASSPWSGSYNEQFFGPGTRLTVL.

CDR3 nucleotide sequence: TGTGCCAGCAGCTCCCCTTCCCGGGGGGGGACCAACTATGGCTACACCTTC. As protein: CASSSPSRGGTNYGYTF. The chain uses TRBV5-6 and TRBJ1-2; tentative D call: TRBD1 (5 bases). CDR1 SGHDT and CDR2 YYEEEE come from the germline V gene. The CDR3 has 17 residues. The V end was cut by 3 bases, the J end by 2 bases, with 20 bases between.

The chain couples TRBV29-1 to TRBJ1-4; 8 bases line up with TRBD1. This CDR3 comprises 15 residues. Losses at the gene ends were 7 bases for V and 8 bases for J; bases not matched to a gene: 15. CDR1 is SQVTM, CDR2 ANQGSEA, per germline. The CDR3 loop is CSAVIGQGSHEKLFF. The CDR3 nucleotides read TGCAGCGCCGTGATCGGACAGGGTTCTCACGAAAAACTGTTTTTT. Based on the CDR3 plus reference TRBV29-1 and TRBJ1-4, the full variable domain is SAVISQKPSRDICQRGTSLTIQCQVDSQVTMMFWYRQQPGQSLTLIATANQGSEATYESGFVIDKFPISRPNLTFSTLTVSNMSPEDSSIYLCSAVIGQGSHEKLFFGSGTQLSVL.

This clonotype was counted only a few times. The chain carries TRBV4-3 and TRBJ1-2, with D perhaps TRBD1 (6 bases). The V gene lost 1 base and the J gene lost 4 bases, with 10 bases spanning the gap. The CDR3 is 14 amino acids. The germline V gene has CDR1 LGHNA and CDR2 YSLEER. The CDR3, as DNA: TGCGCCAGCAGCCAAGGAGGGGGGATCTATGGCTACACCTTC. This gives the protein CASSQGGGIYGYTF.

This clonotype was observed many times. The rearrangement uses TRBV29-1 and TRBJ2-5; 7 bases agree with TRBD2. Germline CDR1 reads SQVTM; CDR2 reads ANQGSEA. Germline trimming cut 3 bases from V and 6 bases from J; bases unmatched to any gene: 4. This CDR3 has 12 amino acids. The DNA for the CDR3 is TGCAGCGTTGATTGGGACTACCAGACCCAGTACTTC. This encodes CSVDWDYQTQYF.